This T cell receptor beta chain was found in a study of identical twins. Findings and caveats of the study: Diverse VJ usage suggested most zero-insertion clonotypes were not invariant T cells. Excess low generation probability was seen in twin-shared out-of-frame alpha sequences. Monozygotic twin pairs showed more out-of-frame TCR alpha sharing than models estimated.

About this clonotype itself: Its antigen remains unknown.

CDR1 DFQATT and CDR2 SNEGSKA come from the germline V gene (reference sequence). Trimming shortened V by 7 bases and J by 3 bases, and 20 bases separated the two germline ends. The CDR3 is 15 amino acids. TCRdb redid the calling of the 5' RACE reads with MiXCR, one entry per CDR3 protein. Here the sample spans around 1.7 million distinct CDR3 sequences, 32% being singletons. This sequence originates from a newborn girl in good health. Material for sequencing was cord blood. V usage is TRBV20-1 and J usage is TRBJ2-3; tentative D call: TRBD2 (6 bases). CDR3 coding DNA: TGCAGTGGACGACTAGGGAACAAAGGGACAGATACGCAGTATTTT. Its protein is CSGRLGNKGTDTQYF.